This passage covers 4 T cell receptor beta chains from one sample sequenced in a study of blood T cell repertoires in COVID-19. TCRdb's table, derived via immunoSEQ multiplex PCR, lists solely in-frame clones and lacks some. The table records around 210,000 clones, around three quarters of them present only once. The specimen sequenced was peripheral blood. The receptors here all came from a woman in her 70s with acute or convalescent COVID-19.

The chain links TRBV7-9 to TRBJ1-2, with D unresolved. V lost 5 bases and J 4 bases, leaving 20 bases between the germline ends. CDR1 is SEHNR and CDR2 is FQNEAQ in the germline V gene (reference sequence). This CDR3 has 16 residues. CDR3 coding DNA: TGTGCCAGCAGCGTGTGGTACTATCCGCAAACCTATGGCTACACCTTC. Its protein is CASSVWYYPQTYGYTF.

The rearrangement links TRBV19 to TRBJ2-7, with 7 bases that match TRBD1. CDR1 and CDR2 from the germline V gene are LNHDA and SQIVND (reference sequence). V shed 5 bases, J shed 5 bases, and the junction held 12 bases outside the gene matches. This CDR3 spans 15 amino acids. In DNA form, the CDR3 reads TGTGCCAGTAGTGACGGACAGGTGCCCATTCACGAGCAGTACTTC. Protein product: CASSDGQVPIHEQYF.

The chain couples TRBV6-6 to TRBJ1-6; D remains ambiguous. The CDR3 runs 16 residues. V was trimmed by 2 bases and J by 5 bases, leaving 13 bases between them. Germline V gives CDR1 MNHNY, CDR2 SVGAGI (reference sequence). The CDR3 sequence is CASSYMGGLNNSPLHF. CDR3 DNA: TGTGCCAGCAGTTACATGGGAGGACTCAATAATTCACCCCTCCACTTT.

The chain combines TRBV28 with TRBJ2-7; a weak D match, TRBD2 (6 bases). The CDR3 totals 14 residues. V was pared by 6 bases and J by 3 bases, with 15 bases between. Germline V gene lookup returns CDR1 MDHEN and CDR2 SYDVKM. DNA for the CDR3: TGTGCCAGCAGCCCCCCGGGACTCATCTACGAGCAGTACTTC. Protein product: CASSPPGLIYEQYF.